These T cell receptor beta chains were read from a single sample in a study of human T cells and chemical hapten exposure. TCRdb reprocessed the 5' RACE reads with MiXCR, giving one entry per CDR3 protein. Among about 120,000 distinct CDR3 sequences, 19% were seen once, and the ten largest hold about 3%. These receptors were obtained from a human donor in good health. Each CDR3 is given without its conserved first and last residue. Fields, in order: V gene, CDR3 protein.

TRBV7-8,ASSLGQGPFSAF
TRBV12-3/TRBV12-4,ASSLERGPNQPQH
TRBV28,ASSSGGLAGAGSYNEQF
TRBV20-1,SAPPGGVLTYEQY
TRBV6-5,ASQKRGGNTIY
TRBV7-8,ASSLGYSNQPQH
TRBV7-3,ASSLRWGEGKDTQY
TRBV16,ASSQYSRARTEAF
TRBV18,ASSPGTGDRYEQY
TRBV7-9,ASSRRDRERAEAF
TRBV5-4,ASSLGQGINIQY
TRBV9,ASSREQGAKNIQY
TRBV28,ASSLWGRSGGRRNEQF
TRBV20-1,SANGEQY
TRBV6-5,ASSRRTLSSYNEQF
TRBV20-1,SARDGAGASFYNSPLH
TRBV12-3/TRBV12-4,ASSQSGGITEAF
TRBV28,ASSPGQGSEAF
TRBV23-1,ASSHGGGGAQPQH
TRBV5-1,ASSLYTTGRSTDTQY
TRBV15,ATGLAAYNEQF
TRBV6-2/TRBV6-3,ASSRPGEGGASNSNQPQH
TRBV9,ASSAGLLGTEAF
TRBV28,ASSLSRVQETQY
TRBV9,ASSVEAGRSGANVLT
TRBV7-3,ASSSGFGAYEQY
TRBV12-3/TRBV12-4,ASRTGGREKLF
TRBV7-8,ASSSRKSGTPSSYNSPLH
TRBV28,ASSLGQSSGNTIY
TRBV28,ASSLPRGLGSGANVLT
TRBV20-1,SAGSTGGDEKLF
TRBV5-4,ASSNNGGRVDEQF
TRBV27,ASSFWLAGGPANTGELF
TRBV2,ASSLRLDPNTGELF
TRBV6-5,ASSYVAGGPNEQF
TRBV9,ASSPRLAGTGAGELF
TRBV15,ATSLPGAGLGYT
TRBV3-1,ASSPREVMRGYT
TRBV4-1,ASSQDGRVSTDTQY
TRBV28,ASSSGGRPNRQY
TRBV14,ASSQFFLAGARDTQY
TRBV6-6,ASSLLAVKTGELF
TRBV19,ASSMGGATNEKLF
TRBV29-1,SVAGTSGGLSYNEQF
TRBV20-1,SAIGRVAGVPYNEQF
TRBV7-7,ASSTGGETQY
TRBV6-1,ASSSVLGTRIEGTQY